What follows describes a single T cell receptor (beta chain). Its antigen specificity is not known. The input lacks base qualities; no much larger clone sits a single base away. This specimen belongs to a study of T cell changes during pregnancy in multiple sclerosis (dated by TCRdb to the late 2010s). Regarding the research as a whole: The study looked at changes in the T cell repertoire across pregnancy in women with multiple sclerosis.

Trimming at the junction amounts to 5 bases on V and 0 bases on J, and the germline ends lie 16 bases apart. There are 16 amino acids in the CDR3, from cysteine to phenylalanine inclusive. The read is trimmed to its CDR3 DNA, 48 bases read in frame from base 1. Looking up the germline V gene yields CDR1 SGHTA and CDR2 FQGNSA. Receptor amplification or capture employed the immunoSEQ multiplex PCR assay. In TCRdb, the immuneACCESS table is reduced to in-frame sequences with V and J assigned. These tables do not hold every clone; where another copy was compared, an unresolved V gene accounts for under half, and the others remain unexplained. Recorded for this sample are some 60,000 clones; 93% of them occurred a single time. The ten largest clones capture over 1.5% of the sample.

The sequence joins TRBV7-2 to TRBJ1-2; tentative D gene TRBD1, with 5 bases matching. Specimen: peripheral blood, collected after pregnancy. This TCR derives from a female donor with multiple sclerosis, enrolled in a pregnancy study. The CDR3 region has the sequence CASSTGTAGTNYGYTF. DNA sequence: TGTGCCAGCAGCACCGGGACTGCGGGAACTAACTATGGCTACACCTTC.